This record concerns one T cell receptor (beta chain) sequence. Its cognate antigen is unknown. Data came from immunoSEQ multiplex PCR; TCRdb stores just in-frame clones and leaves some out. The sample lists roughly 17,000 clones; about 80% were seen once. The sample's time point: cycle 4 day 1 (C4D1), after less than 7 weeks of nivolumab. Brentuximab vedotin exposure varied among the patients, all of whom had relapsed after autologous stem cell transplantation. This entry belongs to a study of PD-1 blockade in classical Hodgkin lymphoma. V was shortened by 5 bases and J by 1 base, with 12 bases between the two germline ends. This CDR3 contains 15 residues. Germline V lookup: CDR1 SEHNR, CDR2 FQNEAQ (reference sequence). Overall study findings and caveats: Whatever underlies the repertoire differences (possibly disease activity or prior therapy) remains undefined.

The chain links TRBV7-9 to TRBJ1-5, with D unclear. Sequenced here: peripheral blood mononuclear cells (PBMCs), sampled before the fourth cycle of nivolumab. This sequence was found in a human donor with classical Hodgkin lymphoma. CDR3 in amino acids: CASSPGEVSNQPQHF. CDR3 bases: TGTGCCAGCAGCCCAGGTGAGGTCAGCAATCAGCCCCAGCATTTT.